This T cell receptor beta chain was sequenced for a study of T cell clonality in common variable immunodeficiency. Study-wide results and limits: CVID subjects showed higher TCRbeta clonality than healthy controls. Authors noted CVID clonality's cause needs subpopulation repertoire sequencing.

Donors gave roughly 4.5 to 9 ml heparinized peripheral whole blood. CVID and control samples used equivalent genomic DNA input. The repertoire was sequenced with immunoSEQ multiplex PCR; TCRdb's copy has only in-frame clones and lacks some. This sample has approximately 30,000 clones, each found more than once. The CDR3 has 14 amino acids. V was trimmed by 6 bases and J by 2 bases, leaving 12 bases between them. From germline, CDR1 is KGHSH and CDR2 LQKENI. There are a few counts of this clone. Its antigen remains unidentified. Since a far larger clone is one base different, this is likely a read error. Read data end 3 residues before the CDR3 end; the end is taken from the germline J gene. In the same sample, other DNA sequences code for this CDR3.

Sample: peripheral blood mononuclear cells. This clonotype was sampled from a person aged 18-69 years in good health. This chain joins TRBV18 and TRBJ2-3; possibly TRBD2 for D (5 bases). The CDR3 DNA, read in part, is TGTGCCAGCTCGCCATCCGGGGACACAGATACG. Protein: CASSPSGDTDT. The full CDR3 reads CASSPSGDTDTQYF. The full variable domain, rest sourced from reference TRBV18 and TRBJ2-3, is NAGVMQNPRHLVRRRGQEARLRCSPMKGHSHVYWYRQLPEEGLKFMVYLQKENIIDESGMPKERFSAEFPKEGPSILRIQQVVRGDSAAYFCASSPSGDTDTQYFGPGTRLTVL.